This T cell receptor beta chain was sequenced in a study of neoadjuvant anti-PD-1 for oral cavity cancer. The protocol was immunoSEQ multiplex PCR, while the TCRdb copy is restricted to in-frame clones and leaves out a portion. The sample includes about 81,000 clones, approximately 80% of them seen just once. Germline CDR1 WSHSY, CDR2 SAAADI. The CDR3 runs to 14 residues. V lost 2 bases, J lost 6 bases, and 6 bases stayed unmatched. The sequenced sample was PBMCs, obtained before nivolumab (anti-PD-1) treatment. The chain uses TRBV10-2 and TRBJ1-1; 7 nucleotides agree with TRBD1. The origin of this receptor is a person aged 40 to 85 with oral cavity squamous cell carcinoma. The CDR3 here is CASSENRGLAEAFF. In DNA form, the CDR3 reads TGCGCCAGCAGTGAGAACAGGGGACTCGCTGAAGCTTTCTTT.